One and the same sample provided the 5 T cell receptor beta chains below, sequenced in a study of blood T cell repertoires in COVID-19. Produced via immunoSEQ multiplex PCR; TCRdb's table is partial and in-frame only. The sample consists of roughly 290,000 clones, about 89% of them appearing once. The specimen was peripheral blood. These receptors all come from a woman aged 60-70 years with acute or convalescent COVID-19.

The genes are TRBV19 and TRBJ1-5, with D tentatively TRBD1 (6 bases). CDR3 length equals 14 residues. The V and J ends lost 3 bases and 5 bases respectively, with 11 bases between them. In germline, CDR1 is LNHDA, CDR2 SQIVND (reference sequence). The CDR3 is CASSITGWDQPQHF. In DNA form, the CDR3 reads TGTGCCAGTAGTATTACAGGGTGGGATCAGCCCCAGCATTTT.

The chain recombines TRBV27 with TRBJ2-5; 9 bases map to TRBD1. J was trimmed by 4 bases and V by 5 bases; bases with no gene match: 8. Germline V lookup: CDR1 MNHEY, CDR2 SMNVEV (reference sequence). This CDR3 is 15 amino acids long. The CDR3 DNA follows: TGTGCCAGCAGTCTAAAGGACAGGGGAGGAGAGACCCAGTACTTC. It codes for CASSLKDRGGETQYF.

The table lists this clone with a few counts. V gene TRBV21-1 combines with J gene TRBJ1-5; the table's D call, TRBD1, has no DNA check behind it. TRBV21-1 is an annotated pseudogene. CDR3 length: 19 residues. DNA for the CDR3: TGTGCCAGCATCCTCGGGACAGGGCAAAACCTCTATAGCAATCAGCCCCAGCATTTT. This translates into CASILGTGQNLYSNQPQHF.

The chain couples TRBV28 to TRBJ1-5; tentatively, D is TRBD1 (6 bases). CDR1 is MDHEN and CDR2 is SYDVKM in the germline V gene. Trimming took 3 bases from V and 6 from J, leaving 15 bases between them. The CDR3 contains 15 residues. The CDR3 DNA is TGTGCCAGCAGTTTGGGGGGGCTAAGAGGTCAGCCCCAGCATTTT. Amino acids: CASSLGGLRGQPQHF.

The chain is built from TRBV5-5 and TRBJ1-2; D ambiguous. V was clipped by 3 bases and J by 7 bases, with 19 bases between them. Germline V gives CDR1 SGHKS, CDR2 YYEKEE (reference sequence). The CDR3 sequence is 15 residues long. The CDR3 bases are TGTGCCAGCAGCTCCCGGGTCGTCGGGGTACGTGGCTACACCTTC. Translating it yields CASSSRVVGVRGYTF. Full variable domain (missing parts from reference TRBV5-5 and TRBJ1-2): DAGVTQSPTHLIKTRGQQVTLRCSPISGHKSVSWYQQVLGQGPQFIFQYYEKEERGRGNFPDRFSARQFPNYSSELNVNALLLGDSALYLCASSSRVVGVRGYTFGSGTRLTVV.